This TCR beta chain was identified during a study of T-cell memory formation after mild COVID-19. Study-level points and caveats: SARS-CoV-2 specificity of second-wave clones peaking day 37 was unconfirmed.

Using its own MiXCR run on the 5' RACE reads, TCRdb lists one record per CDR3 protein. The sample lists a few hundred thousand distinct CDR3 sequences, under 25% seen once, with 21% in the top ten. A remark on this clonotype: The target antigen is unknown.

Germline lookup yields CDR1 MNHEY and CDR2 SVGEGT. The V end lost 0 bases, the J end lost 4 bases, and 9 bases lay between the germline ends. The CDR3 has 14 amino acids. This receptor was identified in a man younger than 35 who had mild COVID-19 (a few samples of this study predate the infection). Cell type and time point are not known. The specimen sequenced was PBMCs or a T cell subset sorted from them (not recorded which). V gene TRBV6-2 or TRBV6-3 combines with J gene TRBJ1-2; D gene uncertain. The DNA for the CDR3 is TGTGCCAGCAGTTACTCGAGAAGACCCTATGGCTACACCTTC. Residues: CASSYSRRPYGYTF.